Listed here are 18 T cell receptor beta chains from one sample, sequenced in a study of cytomegalovirus exposure and HLA in healthy donors. In the PCR, 60 Vbeta and 13 Jbeta primers were used. Sequencing used immunoSEQ multiplex PCR; TCRdb keeps in-frame clones, though not all of them. The sample contains over 150,000 clones, 77% of which appear only once. Specimen: PBMCs. The receptors derive from a woman between 40 and 50 years old in good health and CMV-seropositive.

The rearrangement uses TRBV7-2 and TRBJ1-6; weak D call: TRBD1 (6 bases). V lost 4 bases, J lost 6 bases, and 16 bases lay in between. Germline V gene lookup returns CDR1 SGHTA and CDR2 FQGNSA. This CDR3 has 16 residues. The DNA for the CDR3 is TGTGCCAGCAGCTCCCGGTCAGGGGCCCGTAATTCACCCCTCCACTTT. It codes for CASSSRSGARNSPLHF.

The genes are TRBV7-8 and TRBJ2-7; the match to TRBD2 covers 8 bases. CDR3 size: 15 residues. Germline lookup yields CDR1 SGHVS and CDR2 FQNEAQ. V lost 5 bases and J lost 6; bases outside the gene matches: 12. The DNA of the CDR3 is TGTGCCAGCAGCCCCCCACGGTACCGGGGGGGCGAGCAGTACTTC. It yields the protein CASSPPRYRGGEQYF.

V usage is TRBV4-2 and J usage is TRBJ2-7; 7 nucleotides agree with TRBD1. Germline V CDR1 and CDR2: LGHNA, YNFKEQ. Trimming cost V 2 bases and J 2 bases; bases outside gene matches: 12. The CDR3 runs 17 residues. The CDR3 sequence is CASSQNLQGMTPYEQYF. DNA of the CDR3: TGTGCCAGCAGCCAAAATTTACAGGGGATGACCCCCTACGAGCAGTACTTC.

The V and J genes are TRBV29-1 and TRBJ2-6; TRBD1 is a possible D gene (5 bases). The germline CDR1 and CDR2 sequences are SQVTM and ANQGSEA. With 5 bases removed from V and 1 base from J, the gap between germline ends came to 9 bases. The CDR3 is 14 amino acids. CDR3 loop: CSVQQVSGANVLTF. For the CDR3, the DNA is TGCAGCGTTCAACAGGTATCTGGGGCCAACGTCCTGACTTTC.

This clone was found a few times. The rearrangement joins TRBV19 to TRBJ2-5; tentatively, D is TRBD1 (6 bases). The CDR3 extends over 15 amino acids. The V and J ends lost 1 base and 7 bases respectively, with 16 bases between them. The germline CDR1 and CDR2 sequences are LNHDA and SQIVND (reference sequence). The CDR3, as DNA: TGTGCCAGTAGTATAGTGGGGACACCAGACGGGACCCAGTACTTC. Protein: CASSIVGTPDGTQYF.

This chain uses TRBV6-5 with TRBJ2-2; 9 bases agree with TRBD1. V lost 5 bases, J lost 5 bases, and 6 bases stayed unmatched. Germline V gives CDR1 MNHEY, CDR2 SVGAGI. The CDR3 covers 15 residues. Here the CDR3 reads CASSTTGGRTGELFF. CDR3 nucleotide sequence: TGTGCCAGCAGTACGACAGGGGGGAGGACCGGGGAGCTGTTTTTT.

The rearrangement joins TRBV18 to TRBJ2-3, with 7 bases fitting TRBD2. The J segment lost 1 base and the V segment lost 0 bases, leaving 4 bases of the junction unmatched. The CDR3 has 16 amino acids. Germline V lookup: CDR1 KGHSH, CDR2 LQKENI. Here the CDR3 reads CASSPPVGRGTDTQYF. The CDR3 bases are TGTGCCAGCTCACCACCGGTAGGGAGGGGCACAGATACGCAGTATTTT.

The CDR3 nucleotides read TGTGCCAGCAGCTTTACTTGGACAGGGATTATCCATCAGCCCCAGCATTTT. It translates to CASSFTWTGIIHQPQHF. V is TRBV7-4 and J is TRBJ1-5; TRBD1 matches 8 bases. Germline V CDR1 and CDR2: SGHVT, SQSDAQ. The CDR3 spans 17 residues. J gave up 5 bases and V 3 bases, and 12 bases lay outside the gene matches. The variable domain in full, with the rest retrieved from reference TRBV7-4 and TRBJ1-5, is GAGVSQSPRYKVAKRGRDVALRCDSISGHVTLYWYRQTLGQGSEVLTYSQSDAQRDKSGRPSGRFSAERPERSVSTLKIQRTEQGDSAVYLCASSFTWTGIIHQPQHFGDGTRLSIL.

The V and J genes are TRBV4-3 and TRBJ2-2; maybe TRBD1 (6 bases). CDR1 LGHNA and CDR2 YSLEER come from the germline V gene. The CDR3 spans 14 residues. V lost 0 bases and J 6 bases, leaving 8 bases between the germline ends. DNA of the CDR3: TGCGCCAGCAGCCAAGATCCAGGGGCCGGGGAGCTGTTTTTT. Protein sequence: CASSQDPGAGELFF.

The chain combines TRBV11-2 with TRBJ1-1; 9 nucleotides match TRBD1. Per the germline V gene, CDR1 is SGHAT and CDR2 is FQNNGV. CDR3 size: 14 residues. Germline trimming cut 1 base from V and 5 bases from J; bases unmatched to any gene: 2. Here the CDR3 reads CASSLVGQGTEAFF. CDR3 nucleotides: TGTGCCAGCAGCTTAGTAGGACAGGGGACTGAAGCTTTCTTT.

The genes are TRBV7-9 and TRBJ1-3; D perhaps matches TRBD1 (5 bases). V was shortened by 5 bases and J by 0 bases, with 11 bases between the two germline ends. The CDR3 totals 15 residues. CDR1 and CDR2 from the germline V gene are SEHNR and FQNEAQ (reference sequence). The CDR3 sequence is CASSPQGSSGNTIYF. The CDR3 DNA follows: TGTGCCAGCAGCCCTCAGGGCAGCTCTGGAAACACCATATATTTT.

The chain has TRBV7-2 and TRBJ2-4; 9 bases align to TRBD1. Trimming at V came to 2 bases and at J to 8 bases, leaving 10 bases not matched to a gene. This CDR3 region has 16 residues. Germline CDR1 reads SGHTA; CDR2 reads FQGNSA. CDR3 bases: TGTGCCAGCAGCTTATATAAAAAGGGACAGGGCGACATTCAGTACTTC. The encoded protein is CASSLYKKGQGDIQYF.

This clone came up a few times. The V and J genes are TRBV7-8 and TRBJ2-2; D gene uncertain. CDR1 and CDR2 from the germline V gene are SGHVS and FQNEAQ. Trimming took off 0 bases at V and 0 bases at J, with 2 bases between the two ends. There are 14 residues in the CDR3. CDR3 sequence reads: CASSLATNTGELFF. Here the CDR3 DNA reads TGTGCCAGCAGCTTAGCCACGAACACCGGGGAGCTGTTTTTT.

This clone was seen only a few times. The CDR3 DNA reads as TGTGCCAGCAGCTCAGGGACTAGTTCTAGCACAGATACGCAGTATTTT. Translated: CASSSGTSSSTDTQYF. The V call is TRBV7-9, the J call TRBJ2-3, with 8 bases that match TRBD2. The CDR3 length is 16 residues. The junction had 6 bases not matched to a gene; V was cut back by 4 bases and J by 0 bases. The germline V gene has CDR1 SEHNR and CDR2 FQNEAQ (reference sequence).

This CDR3 reads CASVSGTGSYEQYF. In DNA form, the CDR3 reads TGCGCCAGCGTCTCCGGGACAGGGTCGTACGAGCAGTACTTC. The chain joins TRBV5-1 to TRBJ2-7; TRBD1 agrees at 9 bases. Germline-derived CDR1 and CDR2 are SGHRS and YFSETQ. The CDR3 runs 14 residues. Trimming took 7 bases from V and 4 from J; bases not matched to a gene: 9. The full variable domain, with the rest looked up from reference TRBV5-1 and TRBJ2-7, is KAGVTQTPRYLIKTRGQQVTLSCSPISGHRSVSWYQQTPGQGLQFLFEYFSETQRNKGNFPGRFSGRQFSNSRSEMNVSTLELGDSALYLCASVSGTGSYEQYFGPGTRLTVT.

This chain joins TRBV6-5 and TRBJ1-1; 8 positions match TRBD1. Germline V gives CDR1 MNHEY, CDR2 SVGAGI. With V trimmed by 3 bases and J by 5 bases, 5 bases remained unmatched. The CDR3 has 14 residues. The CDR3 is CASSYRTGWTEAFF. The DNA for the CDR3 is TGTGCCAGCAGTTATAGGACAGGGTGGACTGAAGCTTTCTTT.

The chain carries TRBV5-6 and TRBJ1-5; D not certain. In germline, CDR1 is SGHDT, CDR2 YYEEEE. Between the trimmed V and J ends, which lost 1 base and 1 base, there was a span of 15 bases. This CDR3 spans 17 amino acids. As DNA, the CDR3 is TGTGCCAGCAGCTTGTCAGGTCCCCGGTTGAGCAATCAGCCCCAGCATTTT. Translating gives CASSLSGPRLSNQPQHF.

The chain uses TRBV25-1 and TRBJ1-6; D may be TRBD1 (6 bases). This CDR3 is built from 14 residues. In germline, CDR1 is MGHDK, CDR2 SYGVNS. V dropped 6 bases and J dropped 0 bases, with 6 bases sitting between them. CDR3 region: CASRDSSYNSPLHF. For the CDR3, the DNA is TGTGCCAGCAGGGACAGCTCCTATAATTCACCCCTCCACTTT.